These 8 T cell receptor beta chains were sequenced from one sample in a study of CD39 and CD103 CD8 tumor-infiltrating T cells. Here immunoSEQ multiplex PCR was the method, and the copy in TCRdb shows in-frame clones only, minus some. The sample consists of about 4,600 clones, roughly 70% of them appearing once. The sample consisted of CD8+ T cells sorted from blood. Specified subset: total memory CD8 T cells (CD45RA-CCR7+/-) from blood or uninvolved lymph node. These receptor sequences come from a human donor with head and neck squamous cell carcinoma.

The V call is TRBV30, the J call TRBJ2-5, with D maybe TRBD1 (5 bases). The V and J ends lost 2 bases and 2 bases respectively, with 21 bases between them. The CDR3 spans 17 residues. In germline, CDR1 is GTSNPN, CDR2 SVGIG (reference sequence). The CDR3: CAWSPVWLGVLQETQYF. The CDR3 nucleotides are TGTGCCTGGAGTCCGGTATGGTTAGGGGTTTTGCAAGAGACCCAGTACTTC.

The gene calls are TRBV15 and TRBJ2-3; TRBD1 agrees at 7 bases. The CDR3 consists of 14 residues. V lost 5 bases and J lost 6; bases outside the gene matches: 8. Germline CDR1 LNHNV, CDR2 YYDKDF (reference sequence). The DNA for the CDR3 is TGTGCCACCAGCGGACAGGTTGAGGCGGATACGCAGTATTTT. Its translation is CATSGQVEADTQYF.

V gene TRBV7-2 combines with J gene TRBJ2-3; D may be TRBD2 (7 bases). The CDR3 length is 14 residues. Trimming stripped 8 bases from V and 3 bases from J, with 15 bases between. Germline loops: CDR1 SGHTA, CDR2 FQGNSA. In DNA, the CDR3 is TGTGCCAGCGCCGGGGGGCCTTTGACAGATACGCAGTATTTT. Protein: CASAGGPLTDTQYF.

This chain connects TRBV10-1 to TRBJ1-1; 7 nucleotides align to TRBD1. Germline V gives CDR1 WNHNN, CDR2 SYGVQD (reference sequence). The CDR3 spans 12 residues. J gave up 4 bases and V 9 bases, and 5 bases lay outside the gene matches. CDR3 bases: TGCGCCAGGAGGGACAGTGCCACTGAAGCTTTCTTT. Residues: CARRDSATEAFF.

The CDR3 loop reads CATSSNTLSGANVLTF. CDR3 DNA sequence: TGTGCCACCAGCAGCAATACTCTGTCTGGGGCCAACGTCCTGACTTTC. The chain recombines TRBV15 with TRBJ2-6, with D unresolved. The CDR3 consists of 16 residues. V gave up 3 bases and J gave up 1 base, with 10 bases separating them. Germline CDR1 reads LNHNV; CDR2 reads YYDKDF (reference sequence).

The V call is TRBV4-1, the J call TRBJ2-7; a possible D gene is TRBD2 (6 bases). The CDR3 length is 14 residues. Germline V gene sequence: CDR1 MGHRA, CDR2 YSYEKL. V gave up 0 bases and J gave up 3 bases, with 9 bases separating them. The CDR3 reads CASSQDQRVYEQYF. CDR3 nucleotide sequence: TGCGCCAGCAGCCAAGATCAGCGGGTCTACGAGCAGTACTTC.

In DNA form, the CDR3 reads TGTGCCATCAGTGAAGGGACAGGGGGCATCTCCTATGGCTACACCTTC. It codes for CAISEGTGGISYGYTF. This sequence joins TRBV10-3 and TRBJ1-2; 12 positions agree with TRBD1. The CDR3 totals 16 residues. Germline CDR1 reads ENHRY; CDR2 reads SYGVKD. The V gene end was trimmed by 3 bases and the J gene end by 4 bases; junction bases not matched to a gene: 6.

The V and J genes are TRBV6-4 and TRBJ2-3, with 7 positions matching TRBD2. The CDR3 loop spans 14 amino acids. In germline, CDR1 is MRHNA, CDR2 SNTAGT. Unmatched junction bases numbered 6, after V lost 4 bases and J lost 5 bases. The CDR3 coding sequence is TGTGCCAGCAGTGCGGGGGGAGCCCTAGATACGCAGTATTTT. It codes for CASSAGGALDTQYF.